The present T cell receptor beta chain was sequenced within a study of cytomegalovirus exposure and HLA in healthy donors. Overall study context: Early released data had about 85 million unique TCRs, all coming from HLA-typed donors.

Concerning this clone: Its antigen is currently unknown.

Use of 60 Vbeta and 13 Jbeta primers characterized the PCR. Authors' analysis steps: In a later analysis, the count reached approximately 80 million unique TCR beta chains, with approximately 11 million shared. The repertoire was sequenced with immunoSEQ multiplex PCR; TCRdb's copy has only in-frame clones and lacks some. From that table come the V and J calls and clone size; the DNA was used to work out D and trimming. The sample carries 150,000 to 200,000 clones, roughly three quarters recorded once. Study-level findings and limits: It was only CMV serostatus that was available as immune exposure information. Later analysis associated a missense DCLRE1C variant with TCR beta V- and J-gene trimming.

V lost 0 bases to trimming and J lost 1 base; unmatched junction nucleotides: 3. CDR1 is LGHNA, CDR2 YSLEER, per germline. This CDR3 spans 16 amino acids. Input material: PBMCs. The sequence was collected from a man in his 60s in good health and CMV-seronegative. The chain has TRBV4-3 and TRBJ2-3; 8 nucleotides match TRBD2. Written as DNA, the CDR3 is TGCGCCAGCAGCCAAGAGTTGCGGGAGGGCACAGATACGCAGTATTTT. This encodes CASSQELREGTDTQYF.